The next 12 T cell receptor beta chains were all read from a single sample in a study of ipilimumab plus nivolumab after autologous stem cell transplantation. Using immunoSEQ multiplex PCR, the repertoire was profiled, and TCRdb retains in-frame clones only, with some absent. Of roughly 12,000 clones in the sample, roughly 70% were seen once. The source was PBMCs, collected in a trial of ipilimumab plus nivolumab as post-transplant consolidation. Receptors were obtained from a male donor with multiple myeloma.

The chain combines TRBV6-1 with TRBJ2-7, with 13 bases lining up with TRBD2. This CDR3 spans 14 amino acids. The V gene end was trimmed by 6 bases and the J gene end by 7 bases; junction bases not matched to a gene: 6. In germline, CDR1 is MNHNS, CDR2 SASEGT. The CDR3 is CASRLLAGGTEQYF. The CDR3 DNA sequence: TGTGCCAGCAGGCTACTAGCGGGGGGGACTGAGCAGTACTTC.

The chain recombines TRBV7-9 with TRBJ2-7, with 14 bases that match TRBD2. J was trimmed by 3 bases and V by 5 bases; bases with no gene match: 9. The CDR3 length is 17 residues. Germline assignment: CDR1 SEHNR and CDR2 FQNEAQ (reference sequence). CDR3 protein: CASSPTSGGDYRYEQYF. The CDR3 nucleotides are TGTGCCAGCAGCCCGACTAGCGGGGGGGATTACCGCTACGAGCAGTACTTC. Supplemented by reference TRBV7-9 and TRBJ2-7, the full variable domain reads DTGVSQNPRHKITKRGQNVTFRCDPISEHNRLYWYRQTLGQGPEFLTYFQNEAQLEKSRLLSDRFSAERPKGSFSTLEIQRTEQGDSAMYLCASSPTSGGDYRYEQYFGPGTRLTVT.

This clone was detected only once. The V call is TRBV5-1, the J call TRBJ2-3, with TRBD2 identical over 8 bases. The CDR3 sequence is 18 residues long. CDR1 and CDR2 from the germline V gene are SGHRS and YFSETQ. Losses at the gene ends were 3 bases for V and 1 base for J; bases not matched to a gene: 13. CDR3 sequence reads: CASSSAPVSGAGTDTQYF. CDR3 in DNA: TGCGCCAGCAGCTCCGCCCCCGTTAGCGGGGCAGGCACAGATACGCAGTATTTT.

The chain carries TRBV5-1 and TRBJ2-3; D is possibly TRBD2 (6 bases). V lost 1 base, J lost 3 bases, and 12 bases lay in between. The CDR3 is 15 amino acids. Germline CDR1 reads SGHRS; CDR2 reads YFSETQ. This chain's CDR3 is CASSLWKGRTDTQYF. CDR3 coding DNA: TGCGCCAGCAGCTTGTGGAAGGGGAGGACAGATACGCAGTATTTT.

This clone has just a few counts. The chain recombines TRBV6-1 with TRBJ2-7; D is perhaps TRBD2 (5 bases). Trimming took off 7 bases at V and 7 bases at J, with 14 bases between the two ends. In germline, CDR1 is MNHNS, CDR2 SASEGT. There are 12 residues in the CDR3. This CDR3 is CASKEVDGEQYF. The CDR3 bases are TGTGCCAGCAAGGAGGTAGACGGGGAGCAGTACTTC.

In its sample, this clone is medium-sized. The rearrangement links TRBV4-2 to TRBJ2-7, with TRBD2 matching 13 bases. Trimming took 4 bases from V and 4 from J; bases not matched to a gene: 10. This CDR3 comprises 17 residues. CDR1 is LGHNA, CDR2 YNFKEQ, per germline. CDR3 region: CASSPRLGLAGLYEQYF. The CDR3 DNA sequence: TGTGCCAGCAGCCCAAGACTGGGACTAGCGGGGCTATACGAGCAGTACTTC.

This clone was seen only a few times. This rearrangement joins TRBV5-1 to TRBJ2-1; 10 nucleotides agree with TRBD2. CDR3 length equals 17 residues. Germline V gene lookup returns CDR1 SGHRS and CDR2 YFSETQ. The ends lost 0 bases at V and 2 bases at J; junction bases unmatched: 5. The CDR3, as DNA: TGCGCCAGCAGCTTGGCAAAAGCGGGGGGGCCCTACAATGAGCAGTTCTTC. Translated, it gives CASSLAKAGGPYNEQFF. Full variable domain (missing parts from reference TRBV5-1 and TRBJ2-1): KAGVTQTPRYLIKTRGQQVTLSCSPISGHRSVSWYQQTPGQGLQFLFEYFSETQRNKGNFPGRFSGRQFSNSRSEMNVSTLELGDSALYLCASSLAKAGGPYNEQFFGPGTRLTVL.

The genes are TRBV30 and TRBJ1-5, with D maybe TRBD1 (6 bases). Per germline, CDR1 GTSNPN and CDR2 SVGIG (reference sequence). The V and J ends lost 4 bases and 3 bases respectively, with 13 bases between them. The CDR3 sequence is 14 residues long. The CDR3 nucleotides are TGTGCCTGGAATCCGGGGGGCCCCAATCAGCCCCAGCATTTT. Protein product: CAWNPGGPNQPQHF.

This clone was counted a few times. This chain links TRBV2 with TRBJ1-6; D gene uncertain. Germline V gives CDR1 SNHLY, CDR2 FYNNEI. The CDR3 covers 14 residues. The ends were cut back, 2 bases at V and 9 bases at J, with 11 bases in the middle. The chain's CDR3 is CASSESGLVSPLHF. The CDR3 coding sequence is TGTGCCAGCAGTGAATCCGGTTTGGTTTCACCCCTCCACTTT.

This chain joins TRBV21-1 and TRBJ2-5; the table calls TRBD2, which could not be checked here. TRBV21-1 is a listed pseudogene. The CDR3 totals 14 residues. CDR3 sequence reads: CASSSPLSPETQYF. The CDR3 coding sequence is TGTGCCAGCAGCTCCCCTTTGTCCCCAGAGACCCAGTACTTC.

This clone has a handful of counts. The V call is TRBV19, the J call TRBJ1-1; D uncertain. CDR1 and CDR2 (germline): LNHDA, SQIVND (reference sequence). The CDR3 contains 13 residues. V was shortened by 2 bases and J by 1 base, with 5 bases between the two germline ends. CDR3 region: CASSIKGNTEAFF. The CDR3, as DNA: TGTGCCAGTAGTATAAAAGGGAACACTGAAGCTTTCTTT.

This clone was seen a single time. V is TRBV20-1 and J is TRBJ1-1; D is unclear. This CDR3 is built from 11 residues. The germline V gene encodes CDR1 DFQATT and CDR2 SNEGSKA (reference sequence). Trimming stripped 3 bases from V and 3 bases from J, with 5 bases between. The CDR3 protein is CSASVYTEAFF. The CDR3 DNA reads as TGCAGTGCTAGTGTGTACACTGAAGCTTTCTTT.